The rows below give T cell receptor beta chains drawn from one sample of a study of T cells after yellow fever vaccination. TCRdb analysed the 5' RACE reads with MiXCR anew, one entry per CDR3 protein. Here the sample spans under 400,000 distinct CDR3 sequences, under 15% being singletons. Source: CD4+ T cells sorted from PBMCs, taken 15 days after the yellow fever booster vaccination. The receptor set was obtained from a man younger than 35 who received the YFV17D yellow fever vaccine. CDR3s include the opening cysteine and the closing phenylalanine or tryptophan. Fields, in order: J gene, clone size, D gene, V gene, CDR3 DNA, CDR3 protein. A D gene is named only where the DNA matches it firmly. The size field is filled for only some rows; it gives once, few, many or a size class.

j_gene: TRBJ2-3
abundance: .
d_gene: .
v_gene: TRBV7-2
CDR3nt: TGTGCCAGCAGCGTACTAGCCCAACGGGCAGATACGCAGTATTTT
CDR3aa: CASSVLAQRADTQYF

j_gene: TRBJ2-3
abundance: .
d_gene: .
v_gene: TRBV5-1
CDR3nt: TGCGCCAGTACCCCCGAGGCTAGCACAGATACGCAGTATTTT
CDR3aa: CASTPEASTDTQYF

j_gene: TRBJ1-1
abundance: .
d_gene: .
v_gene: TRBV20-1
CDR3nt: TGCAGTGCTAGATTACGCGGGACCTCGAGAACTGAAGCTTTCTTT
CDR3aa: CSARLRGTSRTEAFF

j_gene: TRBJ2-1
abundance: .
d_gene: .
v_gene: TRBV7-9
CDR3nt: TGTGCCAGCAGCTTTCCGACAGGCCCCAATGAGCAGTTCTTC
CDR3aa: CASSFPTGPNEQFF

j_gene: TRBJ2-3
abundance: many
d_gene: .
v_gene: TRBV4-3
CDR3nt: TGCGCCAGCAGCCAGTCCCGGGACCCTCCTTATACGCAGTATTTT
CDR3aa: CASSQSRDPPYTQYF

j_gene: TRBJ1-2
abundance: .
d_gene: .
v_gene: TRBV7-2
CDR3nt: TGTGCCAGCGCCTTGGGTGGCTATGGCTACACCTTC
CDR3aa: CASALGGYGYTF

j_gene: TRBJ1-1
abundance: few
d_gene: .
v_gene: TRBV6-1
CDR3nt: TGTGCCAGCAGTGCCCGACAGAACACTGAAGCTTTCTTT
CDR3aa: CASSARQNTEAFF

j_gene: TRBJ2-3
abundance: many
d_gene: .
v_gene: TRBV5-1
CDR3nt: TGCGCCAGCAGCTTGGCACCAGGAGGTGGAACAGATACGCAGTATTTT
CDR3aa: CASSLAPGGGTDTQYF

j_gene: TRBJ2-1
abundance: .
d_gene: TRBD2
v_gene: TRBV6-5
CDR3nt: TGTGCCAGCAGTTCCAGACACGGGGGGGACAATGAGCAGTTCTTC
CDR3aa: CASSSRHGGDNEQFF

j_gene: TRBJ2-3
abundance: many
d_gene: .
v_gene: TRBV4-1
CDR3nt: TGCGCCAGCAGCCGCTACGTCACAGATACGCAGTATTTT
CDR3aa: CASSRYVTDTQYF

j_gene: TRBJ1-1
abundance: many
d_gene: .
v_gene: TRBV5-1
CDR3nt: TGCGCCAGCAGCGAAATGAACACTGAAGCTTTCTTT
CDR3aa: CASSEMNTEAFF

j_gene: TRBJ2-3
abundance: .
d_gene: TRBD2
v_gene: TRBV20-1
CDR3nt: TGCAGTGCTTCGTCCGGGACTAGCGGGGGAGATACGCAGTATTTT
CDR3aa: CSASSGTSGGDTQYF

j_gene: TRBJ1-1
abundance: .
d_gene: .
v_gene: TRBV20-1
CDR3nt: TGCAGTCTCTCCAAGGGCGCCGGAGGGAACACTGAAGCTTTCTTT
CDR3aa: CSLSKGAGGNTEAFF

j_gene: TRBJ1-2
abundance: .
d_gene: TRBD1
v_gene: TRBV27
CDR3nt: TGTGCCAGCAGTTTAAGACAGGGGGGATATGGCTACACCTTC
CDR3aa: CASSLRQGGYGYTF

j_gene: TRBJ2-3
abundance: .
d_gene: TRBD2
v_gene: TRBV5-1
CDR3nt: TGCGCCAGCAGCCTTCTAGCGGGGGGGACATCAGATACGCAGTATTTT
CDR3aa: CASSLLAGGTSDTQYF